Below are 26 T cell receptor beta chains sequenced from a single sample in a study of shared clonotypes between healthy human individuals. TCRdb's table, derived via immunoSEQ multiplex PCR, lists solely in-frame clones and lacks some. The sample yields about 2.5 million clones, around 92% seen once. The sample was naive CD4+ T cells from PBMCs. The subset was: CD45RA+ positively selected. These receptors all stem from a man younger than 35 in good health. Some clones in this sample may be carry-over from other donors' samples.

This sequence joins TRBV19 and TRBJ1-5; TRBD1 matches 8 bases. V lost 2 bases, J lost 6 bases, and 6 bases stayed unmatched. The CDR3 length is 15 residues. The germline gives CDR1 LNHDA, CDR2 SQIVND (reference sequence). The CDR3 bases are TGTGCCAGTAGTATAAATCAGGGGGCCGGTCAGCCCCAGCATTTT. This encodes CASSINQGAGQPQHF.

The CDR3 loop is CASSIFGAGEKNTEAFF. The CDR3, as DNA: TGTGCCAGTAGTATCTTCGGGGCAGGGGAAAAGAACACTGAAGCTTTCTTT. The chain uses TRBV19 and TRBJ1-1; the D gene is possibly TRBD1 (6 bases). The CDR3 has 17 amino acids. V was pared by 3 bases and J by 1 base, with 18 bases between. Germline V CDR1 and CDR2: LNHDA, SQIVND (reference sequence).

The chain joins TRBV27 to TRBJ2-5; D not certain. There are 14 residues in the CDR3. Germline V CDR1 and CDR2: MNHEY, SMNVEV (reference sequence). Trimming left V 3 bases short and J 5 bases short, with 13 bases between. CDR3 sequence reads: CASSFRSMSETQYF. CDR3 nucleotides: TGTGCCAGCAGTTTCAGATCCATGTCGGAGACCCAGTACTTC.

Note on this clone: Other DNA sequences of this sample code for an identical CDR3. The CDR3 region is CASSYDNEQFF. CDR3 DNA: TGTGCCAGCAGTTATGACAATGAGCAGTTCTTC. The rearrangement links TRBV6-5 to TRBJ2-1; D ambiguous. CDR1 is MNHEY and CDR2 is SVGAGI in the germline V gene. The CDR3 spans 11 residues. The V end was cut by 3 bases, the J end by 5 bases, with 2 bases between.

The rearrangement joins TRBV29-1 to TRBJ2-5, with 8 positions matching TRBD2. Trimming cost V 7 bases and J 5 bases; bases outside gene matches: 9. The CDR3 is 13 residues long. Germline-derived CDR1 and CDR2 are SQVTM and ANQGSEA. This chain's CDR3 is CSGMVAGTETQYF. The CDR3 nucleotides read TGCAGCGGGATGGTAGCGGGAACTGAGACCCAGTACTTC.

The V call is TRBV29-1, the J call TRBJ2-1; D perhaps matches TRBD1 (6 bases). V was shortened by 6 bases and J by 2 bases, with 14 bases between the two germline ends. CDR3 length: 14 residues. The germline CDR1 and CDR2 sequences are SQVTM and ANQGSEA. This chain's CDR3 is CSVSWDNPYNEQFF. The DNA of the CDR3 is TGCAGCGTATCCTGGGACAACCCCTACAATGAGCAGTTCTTC.

The count of this clone is one. This chain links TRBV18 with TRBJ2-3; D uncertain. V was trimmed by 2 bases and J by 0 bases, leaving 9 bases between them. This CDR3 contains 15 residues. Germline CDR1 is KGHSH and CDR2 is LQKENI. CDR3 DNA: TGTGCCAGCTCACCAGGTTACCTTAGCACAGATACGCAGTATTTT. It specifies CASSPGYLSTDTQYF.

The CDR3 region has the DNA TGTGCCAGCAGCTTCCGGGACCAAGAGACCCAGTACTTC. Residues: CASSFRDQETQYF. The chain recombines TRBV7-2 with TRBJ2-5; D gene unclear. Trimming cost V 3 bases and J 0 bases, with 5 bases left between them. This CDR3 spans 13 amino acids. Per the germline V gene, CDR1 is SGHTA and CDR2 is FQGNSA.

V gene TRBV27 combines with J gene TRBJ1-2; 7 nucleotides match TRBD1. The CDR3 extends over 14 amino acids. The germline CDR1 and CDR2 sequences are MNHEY and SMNVEV (reference sequence). The V gene end was trimmed by 8 bases and the J gene end by 5 bases; junction bases not matched to a gene: 11. The CDR3 DNA reads as TGTGCCAGCGGCTCATATACGGGACAGTATGGCTACACCTTC. Translation gives CASGSYTGQYGYTF.

As DNA, the CDR3 is TGTGCCAGCAGCCCAAGACCGGGACAGCGAAGTTTCCAAGAGACCCAGTACTTC. This codes for CASSPRPGQRSFQETQYF. The chain carries TRBV7-7 and TRBJ2-5; 7 nucleotides align to TRBD1. Germline CDR1 is SSHAT and CDR2 is FNYEAQ (reference sequence). The CDR3 spans 18 residues. The ends lost 5 bases at V and 1 base at J; junction bases unmatched: 16.

The chain combines TRBV5-6 with TRBJ1-2, with D maybe TRBD1 (5 bases). The germline gives CDR1 SGHDT, CDR2 YYEEEE. The CDR3 has 14 residues. Trimming stripped 2 bases from V and 3 bases from J, with 11 bases between. CDR3 sequence reads: CASSLPGKDYGYTF. The CDR3 nucleotides are TGTGCCAGCAGCTTACCAGGGAAGGACTATGGCTACACCTTC.

The V gene is TRBV5-1, the J gene TRBJ2-1; unclear D gene. CDR1 is SGHRS and CDR2 is YFSETQ in the germline V gene. The CDR3 runs 16 residues. The V gene lost 4 bases and the J gene lost 0 bases, with 14 bases spanning the gap. The CDR3 region is CASSLNRGDSYNEQFF. The CDR3 bases are TGCGCCAGCAGCCTCAATCGAGGCGACTCCTACAATGAGCAGTTCTTC.

This sequence joins TRBV7-3 and TRBJ2-3; D possibly corresponds to TRBD2 (5 bases). From germline, CDR1 is SGHTA and CDR2 FQGTGA. The CDR3 is 16 amino acids. Trimming left V 3 bases short and J 5 bases short, with 18 bases between. CDR3 region: CASSFSTLFGEDTQYF. The DNA for the CDR3 is TGTGCCAGCAGCTTCTCGACTCTTTTCGGGGAAGATACGCAGTATTTT.

The J gene is TRBJ2-1, the V gene TRBV5-1, with 7 bases that match TRBD2. Losses at the gene ends were 3 bases for V and 4 bases for J; bases not matched to a gene: 10. Germline V gene data show CDR1 as SGHRS and CDR2 as YFSETQ. CDR3 size: 16 residues. This chain's CDR3 is CASSWEGSSKYNEQFF. The CDR3, as DNA: TGCGCCAGCAGCTGGGAGGGGTCAAGTAAGTACAATGAGCAGTTCTTC.

This clone was seen more than once but under ten times. The chain uses TRBV29-1 and TRBJ1-1; 7 positions agree with TRBD1. V lost 4 bases to trimming and J lost 5 bases; unmatched junction nucleotides: 19. The CDR3 has 17 residues. Per germline, CDR1 SQVTM and CDR2 ANQGSEA. CDR3 in DNA: TGCAGCGTTGGAGGTCGTAGGGGGCCGTCGGGGTGGACTGAAGCTTTCTTT. Its protein is CSVGGRRGPSGWTEAFF.

The chain employs TRBV5-4 and TRBJ1-2, with no clear D. The V end was cut by 0 bases, the J end by 5 bases, with 2 bases between. The germline CDR1 and CDR2 sequences are SGHNT and YYREEE (reference sequence). The CDR3 extends over 11 amino acids. The CDR3 loop is CASSLGYGYTF. The CDR3 region has the DNA TGTGCCAGCAGCTTGGGTTATGGCTACACCTTC.

As concerns this clone: Within the sample, other DNA sequences also encode this same CDR3. The J gene is TRBJ1-1, the V gene TRBV7-9; D is unclear. V was shortened by 3 bases and J by 0 bases, with 5 bases between the two germline ends. CDR1 and CDR2 from the germline V gene are SEHNR and FQNEAQ (reference sequence). The CDR3 is 13 amino acids. CDR3 region: CASSFEVNTEAFF. The CDR3 DNA follows: TGTGCCAGCAGCTTCGAGGTGAACACTGAAGCTTTCTTT.

The gene calls are TRBV19 and TRBJ1-2, with D maybe TRBD1 (5 bases). The CDR3 runs 14 residues. Germline V gives CDR1 LNHDA, CDR2 SQIVND (reference sequence). V was cut by 7 bases and J by 2 bases, with 14 bases left in between. CDR3 nucleotide sequence: TGTGCCAGTAAAGACAGAGAACCAAACTATGGCTACACCTTC. It yields the protein CASKDREPNYGYTF.

For this clone: The sample contains more than one DNA sequence encoding this CDR3. V and J are TRBV28 and TRBJ1-5; D is perhaps TRBD1 (5 bases). This CDR3 comprises 16 residues. Germline V lookup: CDR1 MDHEN, CDR2 SYDVKM. Trimming shortened V by 2 bases and J by 2 bases, and 13 bases separated the two germline ends. This chain's CDR3 is CASSLPLGGGNQPQHF. CDR3 DNA: TGTGCCAGCAGTTTACCTCTTGGGGGTGGCAATCAGCCCCAGCATTTT. Drawing the rest from reference TRBV28 and TRBJ1-5, the complete variable domain is DVKVTQSSRYLVKRTGEKVFLECVQDMDHENMFWYRQDPGLGLRLIYFSYDVKMKEKGDIPEGYSVSREKKERFSLILESASTNQTSMYLCASSLPLGGGNQPQHFGDGTRLSIL.

V usage is TRBV30 and J usage is TRBJ2-3; D is uncertain. V dropped 3 bases and J dropped 0 bases, with 19 bases sitting between them. From germline, CDR1 is GTSNPN and CDR2 SVGIG (reference sequence). The CDR3 sequence is 17 residues long. The CDR3 spells CAWRGFETPGSTDTQYF. The CDR3 DNA is TGTGCCTGGAGGGGATTCGAGACACCTGGTAGCACAGATACGCAGTATTTT.

V gene TRBV28 combines with J gene TRBJ2-3; 12 nucleotides align to TRBD1. Trimming took 8 bases from V and 4 from J; bases not matched to a gene: 4. CDR1 is MDHEN, CDR2 SYDVKM, per germline. This CDR3 spans 14 amino acids. The CDR3 here is CASRDRGLADTQYF. CDR3 nucleotide sequence: TGTGCCAGCCGGGACAGGGGGCTCGCAGATACGCAGTATTTT.

The chain is built from TRBV5-1 and TRBJ2-3; TRBD2 aligns across 10 bases. Looked up from germline, CDR1 is SGHRS and CDR2 is YFSETQ. This CDR3 has 17 residues. Unmatched junction bases numbered 9, after V lost 0 bases and J lost 5 bases. The CDR3 bases are TGCGCCAGCAGCTTGGGCCCTACTAGCGGGAAGAAAGATACGCAGTATTTT. Translated, it gives CASSLGPTSGKKDTQYF.

The chain has TRBV6-5 and TRBJ2-3; 7 bases line up with TRBD1. Trimming at V came to 4 bases and at J to 2 bases, leaving 6 bases not matched to a gene. Germline V lookup: CDR1 MNHEY, CDR2 SVGAGI. The CDR3 consists of 15 residues. The CDR3 sequence is CASSWTGIDTDTQYF. The DNA of the CDR3 is TGTGCCAGCAGTTGGACAGGTATCGACACAGATACGCAGTATTTT.

The chain combines TRBV6-5 with TRBJ2-1, with D perhaps TRBD1 or TRBD2 (5 bases each). Between the trimmed V and J ends, which lost 4 bases and 2 bases, there was a span of 15 bases. Germline values: CDR1 MNHEY, CDR2 SVGAGI. CDR3 length equals 16 residues. In nucleotides, the CDR3 is TGTGCCAGCAGTTCCAGGGCGGTCGGGGCCTACAATGAGCAGTTCTTC. Amino acid sequence: CASSSRAVGAYNEQFF.

The J gene is TRBJ2-1, the V gene TRBV29-1, with D uncertain. Germline CDR1 SQVTM, CDR2 ANQGSEA. The V end lost 7 bases, the J end lost 6 bases, and 16 bases lay between the germline ends. CDR3 size: 13 residues. The CDR3 bases are TGCAGCGGATCCTTAGTGTCCCGCAATGAGCAGTTCTTC. Translating gives CSGSLVSRNEQFF.

The gene calls are TRBV6-5 and TRBJ1-5; D is ambiguous. The V gene's germline CDR1 is MNHEY and CDR2 SVGAGI. This CDR3 comprises 13 residues. The V and J ends lost 6 bases and 6 bases respectively, with 12 bases between them. CDR3 coding DNA: TGTGCCAGCAGAGGAGGCCCCGGTCAGCCCCAGCATTTT. Residues: CASRGGPGQPQHF.